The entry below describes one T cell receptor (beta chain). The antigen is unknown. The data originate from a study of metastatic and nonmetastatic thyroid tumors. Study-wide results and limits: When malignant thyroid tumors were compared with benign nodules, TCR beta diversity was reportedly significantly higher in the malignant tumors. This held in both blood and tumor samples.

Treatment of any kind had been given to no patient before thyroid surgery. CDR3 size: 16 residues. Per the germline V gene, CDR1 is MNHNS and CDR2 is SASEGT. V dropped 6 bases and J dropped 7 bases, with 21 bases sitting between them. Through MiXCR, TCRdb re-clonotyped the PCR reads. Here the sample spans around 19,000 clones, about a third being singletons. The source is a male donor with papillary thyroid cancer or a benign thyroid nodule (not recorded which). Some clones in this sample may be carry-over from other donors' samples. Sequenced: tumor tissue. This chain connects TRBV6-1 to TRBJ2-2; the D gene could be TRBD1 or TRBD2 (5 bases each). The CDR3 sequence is CASSTMRGRLIGELFF. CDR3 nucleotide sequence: TGTGCCAGCAGCACGATGAGGGGTCGTTTAATCGGGGAGCTGTTTTTT.